Described below is a single T cell receptor beta chain sequence and its context. Only in-frame clones appear in the TCRdb table, and some are missing; sequencing was by immunoSEQ multiplex PCR. The sample records approximately 150,000 clones, more than 65% being singletons. Trimming removed 0 bases at V and 5 bases at J, with 14 bases between. The germline gives CDR1 SGHNT, CDR2 YYREEE (reference sequence). There are 15 residues in the CDR3. The data belong to a study of blood T cell repertoires in COVID-19. The sample was peripheral blood. The receptor was isolated from an older woman with COVID-19, enrolled during active disease. This sequence joins TRBV5-4 and TRBJ1-1, with a possible D match to TRBD1 (6 bases). The DNA for the CDR3 is TGTGCCAGCAGCTTGGGGGGGGGCCGAAAAACTGAAGCTTTCTTT. Protein sequence: CASSLGGGRKTEAFF.